The present T cell receptor (beta chain) was sequenced within a study of OX40 agonist ivuxolimab in advanced cancers. Findings and caveats of the study: The average count of expanded clones was higher among CD8+ T cells than among CD4+.

Concerning this clone: Antigen specificity is unknown.

Here immunoSEQ multiplex PCR was the method, and the copy in TCRdb shows in-frame clones only, minus some. Of some 54,000 clones in the sample, 80% to 90% are singletons; the top ten hold around 7%. V lost 5 bases and J lost 8; bases outside the gene matches: 7. Germline CDR1 SGHDT, CDR2 YYEEEE. The CDR3 is made up of 14 amino acids. V is TRBV5-6 and J is TRBJ1-2; 12 positions agree with TRBD1. The sequence derives from an adult with an advanced solid tumor such as melanoma, head and neck, liver or kidney cancer. The sequences come from CD4+ or CD8+ T cells sorted from blood, collected in a trial of the OX40 agonist ivuxolimab. The CDR3 nucleotides read TGTGCCAGCAGACAGGGACAGGGGGCGGGCGGCTACACCTTC. Residues: CASRQGQGAGGYTF.